This entry lists 23 T cell receptor beta chains sequenced from one sample in a study of blood T cell repertoires in COVID-19. Only in-frame clones appear in the TCRdb table, and some are missing; sequencing was by immunoSEQ multiplex PCR. Here the sample spans about 120,000 clones, over 60% being singletons. Sequenced sample: peripheral blood. Receptors were obtained from a woman aged 70-85 years with acute or convalescent COVID-19.

This chain uses TRBV11-2 with TRBJ1-1; 10 positions agree with TRBD1. Germline V gene data show CDR1 as SGHAT and CDR2 as FQNNGV. The V segment lost 1 base and the J segment 11 bases; nucleotides outside the gene matches: 7. The CDR3 spans 14 residues. CDR3 bases: TGTGCCAGCAGCTTAGCACACGACAGGGGGCGGGCTTTCTTT. Its translation: CASSLAHDRGRAFF. Drawing the rest from reference TRBV11-2 and TRBJ1-1, the complete variable domain is EAGVAQSPRYKIIEKRQSVAFWCNPISGHATLYWYQQILGQGPKLLIQFQNNGVVDDSQLPKDRFSAERLKGVDSTLKIQPAKLEDSAVYLCASSLAHDRGRAFFGQGTRLTVV.

This chain connects TRBV29-1 to TRBJ2-1; a possible D gene is TRBD2 (6 bases). This CDR3 has 15 residues. Trimming removed 4 bases at V and 3 bases at J, with 16 bases between. Germline V CDR1 and CDR2: SQVTM, ANQGSEA. Here the CDR3 DNA reads TGCAGCGTTGGTGGAGGGCAGAAGGTCTACAATGAGCAGTTCTTC. This encodes CSVGGGQKVYNEQFF.

A few counts support this clone. The rearrangement links TRBV30 to TRBJ1-5; D perhaps matches TRBD1 (5 bases). V lost 0 bases and J lost 2, with 11 bases in between. The CDR3 length is 15 residues. Germline V gene data show CDR1 as GTSNPN and CDR2 as SVGIG (reference sequence). CDR3 DNA: TGTGCCTGGAGTGTTCCAGGGATGGGCAATCAGCCCCAGCATTTT. Translated: CAWSVPGMGNQPQHF.

In this sample, this clone turned up a few times. The V call is TRBV10-1, the J call TRBJ2-7; D is possibly TRBD1 (5 bases). Germline V gene lookup returns CDR1 WNHNN and CDR2 SYGVQD (reference sequence). The CDR3 is 13 amino acids. Trimming shortened V by 3 bases and J by 3 bases, and 9 bases separated the two germline ends. CDR3 residues: CASSDRENYEQYF. CDR3 nucleotide sequence: TGCGCCAGCAGTGACAGGGAAAACTACGAGCAGTACTTC.

The chain joins TRBV9 to TRBJ2-5, with a weak D call TRBD2 (7 bases). Germline V gene data show CDR1 as SGDLS and CDR2 as YYNGEE. This CDR3 has 15 residues. V was pared by 0 bases and J by 5 bases, with 14 bases between. The chain's CDR3 is CASSVGGGALETQYF. CDR3 nucleotide sequence: TGTGCCAGCAGCGTAGGAGGGGGGGCCTTGGAGACCCAGTACTTC.

The chain joins TRBV5-4 to TRBJ2-3; D not resolved. Between the trimmed V and J ends, which lost 5 bases and 2 bases, there was a span of 12 bases. Germline V gives CDR1 SGHNT, CDR2 YYREEE (reference sequence). The CDR3 extends over 14 amino acids. The CDR3, as DNA: TGTGCCAGCAGTTCGCCCCGGTCCACAGATACGCAGTATTTT. It yields the protein CASSSPRSTDTQYF.

This clone was detected only once. This sequence joins TRBV19 and TRBJ2-5; D is possibly TRBD2 (5 bases). Germline V gives CDR1 LNHDA, CDR2 SQIVND (reference sequence). Deletions cut 4 bases from V and 13 bases from J, with 13 bases between. The CDR3 loop spans 11 amino acids. This CDR3 is CASSTSTSMYF. CDR3 sequence (DNA): TGTGCCAGTAGTACCTCCACTAGTATGTACTTC. The complete variable domain, with remaining parts taken from reference TRBV19 and TRBJ2-5, reads DGGITQSPKYLFRKEGQNVTLSCEQNLNHDAMYWYRQDPGQGLRLIYYSQIVNDFQKGDIAEGYSVSREKKESFPLTVTSAQKNPTAFYLCASSTSTSMYFGPGTRLLVL.

V usage is TRBV6-2 or TRBV6-3 and J usage is TRBJ2-1; TRBD1 matches 7 bases. The CDR3 totals 14 residues. Trimming cost V 6 bases and J 10 bases; bases outside gene matches: 12. Germline assignment: CDR1 MNHEY and CDR2 SVGEGT. CDR3 amino acids: CASSGQALNREQFF. CDR3 DNA: TGTGCCAGCAGCGGACAGGCGCTGAACAGGGAGCAGTTCTTC.

The V gene is TRBV18, the J gene TRBJ2-7, with TRBD2 matching 7 bases. V dropped 2 bases and J dropped 1; count of bases not matched to a gene: 11. CDR3 length: 17 amino acids. Germline V gene data show CDR1 as KGHSH and CDR2 as LQKENI. The CDR3 nucleotides are TGTGCCAGCTCACCAGAACTTCAGGGCGGGGGATCCTACGAGCAGTACTTC. It is translated as CASSPELQGGGSYEQYF.

This clone was seen a single time. The chain carries TRBV29-1 and TRBJ2-2; D unresolved. The CDR3 is 15 residues long. Germline CDR1 is SQVTM and CDR2 is ANQGSEA. The V and J ends lost 4 bases and 2 bases respectively, with 14 bases between them. The CDR3 DNA follows: TGCAGCGTTGGAGGTCGGTTCCTAAACACCGGGGAGCTGTTTTTT. Its protein is CSVGGRFLNTGELFF.

This chain links TRBV6-5 with TRBJ1-5; TRBD1 matches 8 bases. CDR1 and CDR2 from the germline V gene are MNHEY and SVGAGI. Germline trimming cut 7 bases from V and 6 bases from J; bases unmatched to any gene: 8. The CDR3 totals 14 residues. Here the CDR3 reads CASIQDRGGQPQHF. CDR3 nucleotide sequence: TGTGCCAGCATCCAAGACAGGGGTGGTCAGCCCCAGCATTTT.

The chain links TRBV7-9 to TRBJ2-5; D perhaps matches TRBD1 (6 bases). V lost 1 base and J lost 5, with 11 bases in between. The CDR3 has 14 amino acids. Looked up from germline, CDR1 is SEHNR and CDR2 is FQNEAQ (reference sequence). In DNA form, the CDR3 reads TGTGCCAGCAGCTTAGTCCCAGGGGAGGAGACCCAGTACTTC. This translates into CASSLVPGEETQYF.

This clone was counted once. The chain uses TRBV5-1 and TRBJ2-4; D perhaps matches TRBD2 (7 bases). Trimming removed 0 bases at V and 15 bases at J, with 19 bases between. The CDR3 length is 14 residues. In germline, CDR1 is SGHRS, CDR2 YFSETQ. Here the CDR3 DNA reads TGCGCCAGCAGCTTGGATTCGGGTCGGGGGGCCCCGTACTTC. Translating it yields CASSLDSGRGAPYF.

The CDR3, as DNA: TGTGCCAGCAGTCCCGGGACAGGGTTATTCGAGCAGTACTTC. As protein: CASSPGTGLFEQYF. The gene calls are TRBV11-2 and TRBJ2-7; 9 bases line up with TRBD1. V was pared by 6 bases and J by 6 bases, with 9 bases of the junction left unmatched. The CDR3 covers 14 residues. Germline V gene lookup returns CDR1 SGHAT and CDR2 FQNNGV. Full variable domain (rest looked up from reference TRBV11-2 and TRBJ2-7): EAGVAQSPRYKIIEKRQSVAFWCNPISGHATLYWYQQILGQGPKLLIQFQNNGVVDDSQLPKDRFSAERLKGVDSTLKIQPAKLEDSAVYLCASSPGTGLFEQYFGPGTRLTVT.

The J gene is TRBJ2-2, the V gene TRBV5-1; 10 nucleotides align to TRBD2. The CDR3 length is 15 residues. In germline, CDR1 is SGHRS, CDR2 YFSETQ. V trimming: 0 bases; J trimming: 5 bases; junction bases outside the gene matches: 1. In nucleotides, the CDR3 is TGCGCCAGCAGCTTGGTAGCGGGAGGAACCGGGGAGCTGTTTTTT. It yields the protein CASSLVAGGTGELFF.

The gene calls are TRBV14 and TRBJ1-6; D remains ambiguous. From germline, CDR1 is SGHDN and CDR2 FVKESK. The CDR3 totals 14 residues. V was shortened by 1 base and J by 14 bases, with 15 bases between the two germline ends. The CDR3 DNA is TGTGCCAGCAGCCAAGTCGGTCCAATTCAAACCCTCCACTTT. Its protein is CASSQVGPIQTLHF.

J is TRBJ2-2 and V is TRBV2, with TRBD2 identical over 8 bases. Germline trimming cut 5 bases from V and 6 bases from J; bases unmatched to any gene: 11. Germline assignment: CDR1 SNHLY and CDR2 FYNNEI. The CDR3 extends over 16 amino acids. The CDR3 here is CASSPRGGGKAGELFF. CDR3 in DNA: TGTGCCAGCAGTCCTCGGGGGGGCGGGAAAGCCGGGGAGCTGTTTTTT.

This clone was observed a single time. The gene calls are TRBV18 and TRBJ1-6, with D hard to call. Trimming cost V 1 base and J 8 bases, with 9 bases left between them. Germline loops: CDR1 KGHSH, CDR2 LQKENI. The CDR3 spans 14 residues. The DNA of the CDR3 is TGTGCCAGCTCACCACTATCCGGTGATTCACCCCTCCACTTT. Translated, it gives CASSPLSGDSPLHF.

This chain uses TRBV18 with TRBJ2-5; D is unclear. Germline CDR1 reads KGHSH; CDR2 reads LQKENI. The V end lost 3 bases, the J end lost 0 bases, and 11 bases lay between the germline ends. This CDR3 has 15 residues. The CDR3 is CASSPRMQDQETQYF. CDR3 nucleotides: TGTGCCAGCTCACCCCGGATGCAGGACCAAGAGACCCAGTACTTC.

This chain joins TRBV5-6 and TRBJ1-5; no firm D call. V was clipped by 1 base and J by 4 bases, with 6 bases between them. The CDR3 consists of 13 residues. The germline CDR1 and CDR2 sequences are SGHDT and YYEEEE. This chain's CDR3 is CASSLSINQPQHF. The CDR3 coding sequence is TGTGCCAGCAGCTTGTCAATTAATCAGCCCCAGCATTTT. Together with reference TRBV5-6 and TRBJ1-5, the CDR3 gives the full variable domain: DAGVTQSPTHLIKTRGQQVTLRCSPKSGHDTVSWYQQALGQGPQFIFQYYEEEERQRGNFPDRFSGHQFPNYSSELNVNALLLGDSALYLCASSLSINQPQHFGDGTRLSIL.

The V call is TRBV7-9, the J call TRBJ1-5; 7 bases fit TRBD1. From germline, CDR1 is SEHNR and CDR2 FQNEAQ (reference sequence). This CDR3 contains 16 residues. Trimming took 5 bases from V and 6 from J; bases not matched to a gene: 13. CDR3 bases: TGTGCCAGCAGCCCAGGTGACAGGGCGGGGAGTCAGCCCCAGCATTTT. Protein sequence: CASSPGDRAGSQPQHF.

The V and J genes are TRBV6-5 and TRBJ2-7; no definite D call. V was clipped by 2 bases and J by 2 bases, with 13 bases between them. CDR3 size: 15 residues. Germline-derived CDR1 and CDR2 are MNHEY and SVGAGI. Here the CDR3 reads CASSYLPRYPYEQYF. Here the CDR3 DNA reads TGTGCCAGCAGTTACCTACCGCGGTACCCCTACGAGCAGTACTTC.

V is TRBV19 and J is TRBJ2-1; 8 bases are a match to TRBD2. J lost 7 bases, V lost 5 bases, and 4 bases had no gene match. The germline CDR1 and CDR2 sequences are LNHDA and SQIVND (reference sequence). CDR3 size: 13 residues. The CDR3 sequence: CASSSREVNEQFF. CDR3 sequence (DNA): TGTGCCAGTAGTTCGCGGGAGGTAAATGAGCAGTTCTTC.